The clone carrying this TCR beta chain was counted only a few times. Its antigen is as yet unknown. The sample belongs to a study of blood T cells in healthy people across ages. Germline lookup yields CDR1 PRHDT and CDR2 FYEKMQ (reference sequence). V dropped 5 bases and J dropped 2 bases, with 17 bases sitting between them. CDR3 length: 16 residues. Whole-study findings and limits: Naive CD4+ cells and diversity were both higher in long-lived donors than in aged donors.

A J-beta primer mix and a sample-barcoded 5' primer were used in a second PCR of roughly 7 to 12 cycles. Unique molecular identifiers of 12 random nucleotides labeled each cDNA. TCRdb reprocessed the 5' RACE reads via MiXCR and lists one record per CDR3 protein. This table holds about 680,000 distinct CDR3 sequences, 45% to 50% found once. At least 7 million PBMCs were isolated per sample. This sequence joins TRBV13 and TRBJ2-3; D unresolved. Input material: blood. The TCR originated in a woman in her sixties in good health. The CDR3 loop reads CASSPVISRNTDTQYF. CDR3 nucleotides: TGTGCCAGCAGCCCGGTGATTAGTAGGAACACAGATACGCAGTATTTT.